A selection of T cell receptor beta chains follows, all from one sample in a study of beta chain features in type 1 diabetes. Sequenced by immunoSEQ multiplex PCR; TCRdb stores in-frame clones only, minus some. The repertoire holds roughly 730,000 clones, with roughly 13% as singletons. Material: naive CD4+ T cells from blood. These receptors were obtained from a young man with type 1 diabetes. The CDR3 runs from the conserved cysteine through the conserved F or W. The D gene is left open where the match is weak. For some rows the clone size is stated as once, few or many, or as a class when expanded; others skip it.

CDR3 protein: CASSDSYNQPQHF
CDR3 DNA: TGTGCCAGCAGCGACAGCTACAATCAGCCCCAGCATTTT
D gene: NA
clone size: few
V gene: TRBV7-9
J gene: TRBJ1-5

CDR3 protein: CAWSNGGRYSNQPQHF
CDR3 DNA: TGTGCCTGGAGTAACGGGGGGAGGTATAGCAATCAGCCCCAGCATTTT
D gene: NA
clone size: NA
V gene: TRBV30
J gene: TRBJ1-5

CDR3 protein: CASSPITGSEQFF
CDR3 DNA: TGCGCCAGCAGCCCAATTACGGGGAGTGAGCAGTTCTTC
D gene: NA
clone size: NA
V gene: TRBV4-1
J gene: TRBJ2-1

CDR3 protein: CASTEGGKETQYF
CDR3 DNA: TGTGCCAGCACTGAAGGAGGAAAAGAGACCCAGTACTTC
D gene: NA
clone size: NA
V gene: TRBV28
J gene: TRBJ2-5

CDR3 protein: CASSIGTTGDTQYF
CDR3 DNA: TGTGCCAGTAGTATAGGGACTACGGGAGATACGCAGTATTTT
D gene: NA
clone size: few
V gene: TRBV19
J gene: TRBJ2-3

CDR3 protein: CASSSTPSSGNTIYF
CDR3 DNA: TGTGCCAGCAGTAGTACACCGAGCTCTGGAAACACCATATATTTT
D gene: NA
clone size: few
V gene: TRBV28
J gene: TRBJ1-3

CDR3 protein: CASSTGQGPNTGELFF
CDR3 DNA: TGTGCCAGCAGCACCGGACAGGGACCTAACACCGGGGAGCTGTTTTTT
D gene: TRBD1
clone size: few
V gene: TRBV9
J gene: TRBJ2-2

CDR3 protein: CATSIPGAGELFF
CDR3 DNA: TGTGCCACCAGCATCCCGGGTGCCGGGGAGCTGTTTTTT
D gene: NA
clone size: few
V gene: TRBV15
J gene: TRBJ2-2

CDR3 protein: CASRRTGGAFF
CDR3 DNA: TGTGCCAGCAGAAGGACAGGCGGAGCTTTCTTT
D gene: TRBD1
clone size: few
V gene: TRBV7-2
J gene: TRBJ1-1

CDR3 protein: CASSAPPGTQYF
CDR3 DNA: TGTGCCAGCAGTGCCCCTCCCGGTACGCAGTATTTT
D gene: NA
clone size: NA
V gene: TRBV2
J gene: TRBJ2-3

CDR3 protein: CASSLRGVAVQETQYF
CDR3 DNA: TGTGCCAGCAGCCTCCGAGGGGTAGCGGTACAAGAGACCCAGTACTTC
D gene: NA
clone size: few
V gene: TRBV9
J gene: TRBJ2-5

CDR3 protein: CASSLEGRYGYTF
CDR3 DNA: TGTGCCAGCAGTTTAGAGGGGCGCTATGGCTACACCTTC
D gene: NA
clone size: once
V gene: TRBV27
J gene: TRBJ1-2

CDR3 protein: CAISDLDTQYF
CDR3 DNA: TGTGCCATCAGTGACCTAGATACGCAGTATTTT
D gene: NA
clone size: NA
V gene: TRBV10-3
J gene: TRBJ2-3

CDR3 protein: CASSEGQGGPYGYTF
CDR3 DNA: TGTGCCAGCAGTGAAGGACAGGGGGGGCCATATGGCTACACCTTC
D gene: TRBD1
clone size: few
V gene: TRBV2
J gene: TRBJ1-2

CDR3 protein: CAISASGAGEKLFF
CDR3 DNA: TGTGCCATCAGTGCCTCGGGGGCAGGGGAAAAACTGTTTTTT
D gene: NA
clone size: few
V gene: TRBV10-3
J gene: TRBJ1-4

CDR3 protein: CASSDGTGVHEQFF
CDR3 DNA: TGTGCCAGCAGTGATGGGACAGGGGTCCATGAGCAGTTCTTC
D gene: TRBD1
clone size: NA
V gene: TRBV2
J gene: TRBJ2-1

CDR3 protein: CSVEEPQRGNTGELFF
CDR3 DNA: TGCAGCGTTGAAGAGCCCCAGCGGGGGAATACCGGGGAGCTGTTTTTT
D gene: TRBD2
clone size: few
V gene: TRBV29-1
J gene: TRBJ2-2

CDR3 protein: CASSPGSREKLFF
CDR3 DNA: TGTGCCAGCAGCCCGGGGTCTCGGGAAAAACTGTTTTTT
D gene: NA
clone size: NA
V gene: TRBV7-2
J gene: TRBJ1-4

CDR3 protein: CASSRLSGGGETQYF
CDR3 DNA: TGTGCCAGCAGCCGCCTTTCGGGGGGCGGAGAGACCCAGTACTTC
D gene: NA
clone size: few
V gene: TRBV14
J gene: TRBJ2-5

CDR3 protein: CASSWGQPSGNTIYF
CDR3 DNA: TGTGCCAGCAGCTGGGGACAGCCCTCTGGAAACACCATATATTTT
D gene: TRBD1
clone size: few
V gene: TRBV5-6
J gene: TRBJ1-3

CDR3 protein: CAWTEGTGAFNEQFF
CDR3 DNA: TGTGCCTGGACCGAAGGGACAGGAGCCTTCAATGAGCAGTTCTTC
D gene: TRBD1
clone size: NA
V gene: TRBV30
J gene: TRBJ2-1

CDR3 protein: CASSLGAGGQPQHF
CDR3 DNA: TGCGCCAGCAGCTTGGGGGCAGGCGGCCAGCCCCAGCATTTT
D gene: NA
clone size: NA
V gene: TRBV5-1
J gene: TRBJ1-5

CDR3 protein: CSAVTGYEQYF
CDR3 DNA: TGCAGTGCGGTGACAGGCTACGAGCAGTACTTC
D gene: NA
clone size: few
V gene: TRBV20-1
J gene: TRBJ2-7

CDR3 protein: CASSVGLAGTPDTQYF
CDR3 DNA: TGTGCCAGCAGCGTCGGACTAGCGGGGACGCCAGATACGCAGTATTTT
D gene: TRBD2
clone size: few
V gene: TRBV9
J gene: TRBJ2-3

CDR3 protein: CASRLAGADGYEQYF
CDR3 DNA: TGTGCCAGCAGATTAGCGGGAGCTGACGGGTACGAGCAGTACTTC
D gene: TRBD2
clone size: few
V gene: TRBV6-5
J gene: TRBJ2-7

CDR3 protein: CAWSVGDPRSGNTIYF
CDR3 DNA: TGTGCCTGGAGTGTCGGGGACCCTCGCTCTGGAAACACCATATATTTT
D gene: NA
clone size: NA
V gene: TRBV30
J gene: TRBJ1-3

CDR3 protein: CASTRDRAYGKLFF
CDR3 DNA: TGTGCCAGCACCCGAGACAGGGCTTATGGAAAACTGTTTTTT
D gene: TRBD1
clone size: NA
V gene: TRBV6-5
J gene: TRBJ1-4

CDR3 protein: CASSPPKGQGIDTQYF
CDR3 DNA: TGTGCCAGCTCACCACCTAAGGGACAGGGTATAGATACGCAGTATTTT
D gene: TRBD1
clone size: NA
V gene: TRBV18
J gene: TRBJ2-3

CDR3 protein: CAWSRGGDGEQYF
CDR3 DNA: TGTGCCTGGAGTAGGGGAGGGGACGGCGAGCAGTACTTC
D gene: TRBD2
clone size: NA
V gene: TRBV30
J gene: TRBJ2-7

CDR3 protein: CASSSTDIYGYTF
CDR3 DNA: TGTGCCAGCAGCTCGACGGACATCTATGGCTACACCTTC
D gene: NA
clone size: NA
V gene: TRBV9
J gene: TRBJ1-2

CDR3 protein: CTTRTMQQYF
CDR3 DNA: TGCACCACTAGGACAATGCAGCAGTACTTC
D gene: NA
clone size: few
V gene: TRBV20-1
J gene: TRBJ2-7

CDR3 protein: CASSQPFGTSGGGDTQYF
CDR3 DNA: TGTGCCAGCAGCCAGCCGTTCGGGACTAGCGGGGGTGGGGATACGCAGTATTTT
D gene: TRBD2
clone size: few
V gene: TRBV4-2
J gene: TRBJ2-3

CDR3 protein: CASSPPRKRGVSDTQYF
CDR3 DNA: TGTGCCAGCTCACCACCGAGGAAGCGGGGGGTTTCAGATACGCAGTATTTT
D gene: TRBD2
clone size: few
V gene: TRBV18
J gene: TRBJ2-3

CDR3 protein: CASSPGAGGSYNEQFF
CDR3 DNA: TGCGCCAGCAGCCCGGGAGCGGGGGGATCATACAATGAGCAGTTCTTC
D gene: TRBD2
clone size: NA
V gene: TRBV5-1
J gene: TRBJ2-1

CDR3 protein: CSVESGQFQETQYF
CDR3 DNA: TGCAGCGTTGAAAGCGGACAGTTCCAAGAGACCCAGTACTTC
D gene: NA
clone size: NA
V gene: TRBV29-1
J gene: TRBJ2-5

CDR3 protein: CASSPPTGNYGYTF
CDR3 DNA: TGTGCCAGCAGCCCCCCTACAGGGAACTATGGCTACACCTTC
D gene: NA
clone size: NA
V gene: TRBV9
J gene: TRBJ1-2

CDR3 protein: CATHRGPNTEAFF
CDR3 DNA: TGTGCCACCCACAGGGGGCCGAACACTGAAGCTTTCTTT
D gene: TRBD1
clone size: few
V gene: TRBV10-3
J gene: TRBJ1-1